This entry is about one TCR beta chain. This clone came up a few times. What this receptor recognizes is not known. Within one base of it there is no much larger clone, and no base qualities were kept. The data are from a study of cytomegalovirus exposure and HLA in healthy donors (dated by TCRdb to about 2017). Broadly, across the study: In an earlier analysis of 450 to 750 of the donors, under 300 Gb of sequence data and approximately 120 million unique TCR beta sequences from about 179 million T cells were reported. Donor age, sex, ethnicity and CMV serostatus were compiled together with the repertoire data. In the later analysis, no new phenotypic data were used to find candidate immune exposures; instead, reliance was placed on TCR beta sequences and their occurrence across donors. Roughly five DR-DQ haplotypes were handled as single units for association and clustering because linkage in the cohort was strong. All discovery cohort repertoires had been generated using a single sequencing platform. Roughly 300 gigabases of sequencing data and 70 million to 95 million unique TCR sequences made up an early release that covered about 640 HLA-typed donors. The study combined high-throughput TCR immunosequencing, statistical association of individual TCRs with disease status, and machine learning to predict cytomegalovirus infection status. The study profiled the T cell repertoires of 500 to 800 subjects by immunosequencing and related them to cytomegalovirus serostatus. The genetic ancestry cluster associated with self-reported Caucasian donors included over 65% of the approximately 430 genotyped donors. A later genetic analysis took genome-wide SNP genotypes for about 55% of the 666 donors and used that subset as a discovery cohort. The number of typed donors differed by locus: roughly 629-640 for A, B, C, DRB1 and DQB1; some 500 for DQA1; fewer than 610 for DPA1; and roughly 470 for DPB1. Both class I and class II loci were covered by HLA typing, at four-digit resolution. The aim of the study was to test whether cataloging public T cell receptors could identify signatures of past pathogen exposure. Among 300 to 500 genotyped donors of the cohort, an average of around 250,000 unique TCR beta nucleotide sequences was sequenced per donor, of which 15% to 20% were non-productive. To decide whether each TCR beta V gene segment behaved as functional or pseudogenic, an earlier analysis of fewer than 750 of the donors relied on high-throughput TCR beta sequencing. A later analysis re-examined previously published TCR beta repertoires from around 670 donors and added high-resolution HLA genotyping to investigate patterns of TCR occurrence. In addition to the first cohort of roughly 700 subjects, a separate validation cohort of some 120 different subjects was used.

The cohort was made up of roughly 670 healthy bone marrow donors. At the time of sampling, every cohort member was nominally healthy, though immune exposures that went unrecorded were likely present. The donor tested CMV seropositive, placing the donor among the 289 seropositive members of the cohort. A peripheral blood sample was collected from each donor, and TCR beta sequencing was performed on peripheral blood mononuclear cells. The Qiagen DNeasy Blood Extraction Kit was used to extract genomic DNA from the blood cell samples. What the research found in general, with its limitations: Because HLA typing was unavailable for some donors at each locus, only the typed subset was used in association tests. A cluster of highly shared sequence variants was judged likely to be a technical artifact of the sequencing pipeline. An association between a missense DCLRE1C variant and V-gene and J-gene trimming of TCR beta chains was found in a later genetic analysis and replicated in an independent cohort. In a later analysis, the rate of TCR association differed among HLA loci, with DRB1 alleles having the most associated TCRs and HLA-C alleles having the fewest. The cohort was sequenced for TCR beta chains only, and without alpha or paired-chain data the features that could be detected were limited. Specific HLA alleles were associated with 15,000 to 20,000 TCR beta sequences at a false discovery rate of 0.05 in a later analysis. A later analysis found that most CMV-associated TCR beta chains appeared HLA-restricted, with HLA associations seemingly driven largely by CMV exposure. Most TCR sequences were seen in very few donors, while some public TCRs were found in many individuals. The study gave a list of 150 to 200 TCR beta chains associated with cytomegalovirus. In a later genetic analysis, fewer N-insertions in productive TCRs were reported among donors in an Asian-associated ancestry cluster than the roughly 670-donor mean. The authors suggested that the approach could potentially be extended to other disease states and immunological phenotypes. In a later analysis, HLA-associated TCR beta chains showed more clonal expansion and lower generation probabilities than non-associated chains that were equally common. Sequencing depth was assumed to be roughly uniform across donors in the presence/absence analyses, though that assumption may not hold. Broadly in line with IMGT annotations, most TCR beta V segments showed up in productive rearrangements about 87% or about 30% of the time in an earlier analysis of about 500 of the donors. Linkage disequilibrium might explain the correlated functional status among segregating V segments, but an unknown experimental factor could not be excluded. The only immune exposure information available for the cohort was CMV serostatus. In both the original and validation cohorts, the classifier was reported to diagnose cytomegalovirus status with high specificity and sensitivity. A further reported finding was that TCR beta sequences accurately predicted the HLA-A and HLA-B alleles for most subjects in the first cohort. A later analysis reported that several top co-occurrence clusters appeared linked to parvovirus B19, influenza, CMV and Epstein-Barr virus. A few of the identified cytomegalovirus-associated TCR beta chains were confirmed in vitro to be specific for cytomegalovirus antigens. Assigning TCR associations to individual alleles was difficult when HLA alleles, especially DR and DQ, strongly co-occurred. The earlier analysis of approximately 540 of the donors excluded some 15 rarely observed V segments, including chromosome 9 orphons, because counts were too low.

The library was built by means of the immunoSEQ multiplex PCR assay. The multiplex PCR relied on a mix of 60 forward primers for TCR Vbeta segments and 13 reverse primers for TCR Jbeta segments. A multiplex PCR assay on genomic DNA amplified the CDR3 region of rearranged TCR beta genes. On the Illumina HiSeq System, the amplified TCR beta libraries were sequenced as 87-base-pair reads. The authors' analysis ran thus. In a later analysis, tens of millions of unique TCR beta chains were counted across the 690 or so repertoires, and around 11 million of these chains were shared by at least two donors. Raw reads were error-corrected and collapsed into unique sequences by a nearest-neighbor algorithm in which closely related sequences were merged to remove PCR and sequencing errors. CDR3 sequences were aligned to IMGT reference sequences to assign V, D and J gene segments. Each retained sequence needed at least a six-nucleotide match to both a V gene segment and a J gene segment. Rearrangements were called productive when the CDR3 lacked stop codons and stayed in frame with V and J; all others were non-productive. Following IMGT convention, CDR3 was defined as the stretch from the second conserved V-encoded cysteine to the conserved J-encoded phenylalanine. The earlier analysis of about 500 of the donors excluded sequences that lacked an unambiguous match to a single V gene segment. An earlier analysis of a few hundred of the donors called V segments functional above 56.7% productive rearrangements and segregating when the between-donor standard deviation exceeded 5%. A statistical classification framework was built to diagnose cytomegalovirus status from the catalog of TCR beta chain sequences. In a later analysis, TCR nucleotide sequences were compared against IMGT/GENE-DB human TR gene sequences so that V and J genes could be assigned. The TCRdist pipeline was used in a later analysis to assign CDR3 sequences and most-parsimonious VDJ recombination scenarios. In a later analysis, every TCR beta chain was defined by the combination of its CDR3 amino acid sequence and its V-gene family, and reads without a unique V-gene family were dropped. A later analysis removed 592 highly shared, low-generation-probability nucleotide sequences to deal with suspected cross-contamination and a sequencing artifact. In a later analysis, a clonal expansion index for each public chain was calculated from normalized within-repertoire ranks of inferred template counts. In a later analysis, generation probabilities were computed using a VDJ recombination model fitted to out-of-frame rearrangements, and the results were checked against IGoR. A later analysis scored TCR-TCR, TCR-HLA and TCR-CMV co-occurrence with hypergeometric tests, applying a repertoire-size bias correction to TCR pairs. In a later analysis, false discovery rates were estimated by permuting HLA or CMV assignments 20 times. In a later analysis, co-occurring TCRs were grouped using DBSCAN, with TCRdist sequence similarity added in when clustering inside HLA-allele-positive subsets. Repertoires with fewer than 30,000 or more than 120,000 public chains, plus five repertoires with anomalous nucleotide sharing, were excluded from co-occurrence clustering. The source is immuneACCESS, and TCRdb retained only in-frame sequences with V and J called. Part of the clones is not carried over; for the studies checked, unresolved V genes explain less than half of this, and the remainder is unexplained. V and J calls and clone size come straight from that table; D and trimming were deduced from the DNA. For this sample there are approximately 160,000 clones; around 78% appear just once. In total, the top ten clones hold less than 15% of the sample.

The TCR sequence derives from a woman aged 45 to 65 in good health and CMV-seropositive. Input material: PBMCs.

This receptor carries the CDR3 CASSEDRTYEQYF. The bases read TGTGCCAGCAGCGAGGACAGAACTTACGAGCAGTACTTC. In this chain, TRBV7-2 is recombined with TRBJ2-7; TRBD1 is a weak D gene call, 6 bases matching. There are 13 amino acids in the CDR3, from cysteine to phenylalanine inclusive. CDR3 DNA is the only sequence kept; it has 39 bases, read in frame from the first base. The junction shows trimming of 5 bases on V and 4 bases on J, plus 12 bases between the germline ends. In the germline V gene, CDR1 corresponds to SGHTA and CDR2 to FQGNSA.